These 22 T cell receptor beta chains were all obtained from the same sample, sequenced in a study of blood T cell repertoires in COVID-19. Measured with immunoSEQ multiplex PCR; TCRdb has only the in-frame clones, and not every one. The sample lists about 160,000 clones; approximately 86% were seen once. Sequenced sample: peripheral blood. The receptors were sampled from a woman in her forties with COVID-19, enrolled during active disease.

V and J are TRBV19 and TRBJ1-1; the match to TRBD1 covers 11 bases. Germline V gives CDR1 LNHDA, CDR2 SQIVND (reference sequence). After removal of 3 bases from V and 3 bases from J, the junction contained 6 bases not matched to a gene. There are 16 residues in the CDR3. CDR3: CASSIGQGAKYTEAFF. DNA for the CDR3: TGTGCCAGTAGTATTGGACAGGGGGCGAAATACACTGAAGCTTTCTTT. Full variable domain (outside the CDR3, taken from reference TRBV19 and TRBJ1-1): DGGITQSPKYLFRKEGQNVTLSCEQNLNHDAMYWYRQDPGQGLRLIYYSQIVNDFQKGDIAEGYSVSREKKESFPLTVTSAQKNPTAFYLCASSIGQGAKYTEAFFGQGTRLTVV.

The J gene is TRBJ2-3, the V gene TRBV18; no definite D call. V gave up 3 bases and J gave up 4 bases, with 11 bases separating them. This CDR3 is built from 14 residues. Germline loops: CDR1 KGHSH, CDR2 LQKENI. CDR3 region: CASSPVPRADTQYF. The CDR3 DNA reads TGTGCCAGCTCACCTGTCCCCCGGGCAGATACGCAGTATTTT.

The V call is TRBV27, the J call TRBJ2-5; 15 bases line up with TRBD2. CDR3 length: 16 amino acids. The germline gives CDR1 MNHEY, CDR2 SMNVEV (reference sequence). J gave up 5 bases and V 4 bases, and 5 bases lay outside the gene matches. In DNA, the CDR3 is TGTGCCAGCAGTTCAGGACTAGCGGGAGGGGGTGAGACCCAGTACTTC. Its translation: CASSSGLAGGGETQYF.

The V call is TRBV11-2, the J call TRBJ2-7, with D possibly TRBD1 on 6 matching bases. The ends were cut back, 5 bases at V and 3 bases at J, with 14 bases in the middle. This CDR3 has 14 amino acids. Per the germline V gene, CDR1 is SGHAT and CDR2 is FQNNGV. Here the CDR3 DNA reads TGTGCCAGCAGCCGACAGGACATCGGCTACGAGCAGTACGTC. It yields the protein CASSRQDIGYEQYV.

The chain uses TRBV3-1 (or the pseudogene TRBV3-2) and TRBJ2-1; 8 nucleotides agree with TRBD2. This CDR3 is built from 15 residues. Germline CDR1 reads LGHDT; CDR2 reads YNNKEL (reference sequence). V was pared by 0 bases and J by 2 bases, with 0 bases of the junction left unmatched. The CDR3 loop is CASSQDGGAYNEQFF. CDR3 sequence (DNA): TGTGCCAGCAGCCAAGACGGGGGGGCCTACAATGAGCAGTTCTTC.

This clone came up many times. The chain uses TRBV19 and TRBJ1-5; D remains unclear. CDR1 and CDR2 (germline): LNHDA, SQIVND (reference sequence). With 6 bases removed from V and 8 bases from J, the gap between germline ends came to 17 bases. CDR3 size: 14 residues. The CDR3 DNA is TGTGCCAGTAGCCTTGGGGAGCCAAGGGAGCCCCAGCATTTT. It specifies CASSLGEPREPQHF.

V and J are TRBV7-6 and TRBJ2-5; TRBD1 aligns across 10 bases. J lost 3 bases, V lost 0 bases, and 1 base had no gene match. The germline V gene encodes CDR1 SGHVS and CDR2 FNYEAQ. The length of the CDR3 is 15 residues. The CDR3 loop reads CASSLAGTGEETQYF. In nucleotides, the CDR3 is TGTGCCAGCAGCTTAGCAGGGACAGGGGAAGAGACCCAGTACTTC.

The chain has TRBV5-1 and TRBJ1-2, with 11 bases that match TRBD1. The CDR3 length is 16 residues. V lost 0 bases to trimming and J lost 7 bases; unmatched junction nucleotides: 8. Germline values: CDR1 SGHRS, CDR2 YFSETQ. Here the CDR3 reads CASSLDIGQGASGYTF. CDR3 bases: TGCGCCAGCAGCTTGGATATTGGACAGGGGGCGTCTGGCTACACCTTC.

The CDR3 region is CASSSRTSGRGDEQFF. CDR3 in DNA: TGTGCCAGTAGTTCTCGGACTAGCGGGAGGGGAGATGAGCAGTTCTTC. This chain joins TRBV19 and TRBJ2-1; 15 nucleotides line up with TRBD2. J gave up 8 bases and V 5 bases, and 7 bases lay outside the gene matches. In germline, CDR1 is LNHDA, CDR2 SQIVND (reference sequence). The CDR3 loop spans 16 amino acids.

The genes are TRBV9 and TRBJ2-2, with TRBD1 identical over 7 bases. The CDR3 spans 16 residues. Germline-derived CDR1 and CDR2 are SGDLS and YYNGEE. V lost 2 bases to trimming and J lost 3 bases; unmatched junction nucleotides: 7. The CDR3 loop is CASSVAGDSYTGELFF. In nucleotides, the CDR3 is TGTGCCAGCAGCGTCGCCGGGGACAGCTACACCGGGGAGCTGTTTTTT.

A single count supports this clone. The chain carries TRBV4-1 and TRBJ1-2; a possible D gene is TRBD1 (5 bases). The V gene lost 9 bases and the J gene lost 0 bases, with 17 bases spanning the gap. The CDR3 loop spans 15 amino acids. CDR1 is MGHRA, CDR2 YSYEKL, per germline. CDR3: CASKPTTDPNYGYTF. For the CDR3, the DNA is TGCGCCAGTAAGCCTACGACAGACCCTAACTATGGCTACACCTTC.

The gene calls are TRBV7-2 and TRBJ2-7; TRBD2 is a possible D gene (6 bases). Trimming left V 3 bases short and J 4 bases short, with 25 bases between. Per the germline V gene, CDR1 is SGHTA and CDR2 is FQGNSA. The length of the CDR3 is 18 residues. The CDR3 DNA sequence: TGTGCCAGCAGCTTCCACAACCCCGGAGGGTGGGGGTGGTACGAGCAGTACTTC. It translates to CASSFHNPGGWGWYEQYF.

In DNA, the CDR3 is TGTGCCAGCAGCGTAATGACGGGAATGACCGGGGAGCTGTTTTTT. As protein: CASSVMTGMTGELFF. The chain carries TRBV9 and TRBJ2-2; D possibly corresponds to TRBD2 (5 bases). The CDR3 totals 15 residues. V lost 1 base and J 5 bases, leaving 12 bases between the germline ends. The germline CDR1 and CDR2 sequences are SGDLS and YYNGEE.

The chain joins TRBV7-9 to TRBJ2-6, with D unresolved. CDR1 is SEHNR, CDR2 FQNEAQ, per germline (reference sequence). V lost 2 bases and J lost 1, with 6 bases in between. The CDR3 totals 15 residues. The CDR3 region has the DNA TGTGCCAGCAGCTTAACGAGGTCTGGGGCCAACGTCCTGACTTTC. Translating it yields CASSLTRSGANVLTF.

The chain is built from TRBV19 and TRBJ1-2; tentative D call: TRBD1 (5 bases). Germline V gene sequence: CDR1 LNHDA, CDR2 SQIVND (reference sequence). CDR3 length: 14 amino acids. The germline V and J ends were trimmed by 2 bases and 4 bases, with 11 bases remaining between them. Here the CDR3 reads CASSISDSFYGYTF. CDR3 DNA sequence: TGTGCCAGTAGTATATCTGACAGCTTCTATGGCTACACCTTC.

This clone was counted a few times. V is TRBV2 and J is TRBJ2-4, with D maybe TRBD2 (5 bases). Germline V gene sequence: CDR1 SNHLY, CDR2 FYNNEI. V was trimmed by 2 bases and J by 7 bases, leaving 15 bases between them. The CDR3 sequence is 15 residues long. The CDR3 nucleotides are TGTGCCAGCAGTGAAATAGCCGCGGGCCGGAACATTCAGTACTTC. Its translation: CASSEIAAGRNIQYF.

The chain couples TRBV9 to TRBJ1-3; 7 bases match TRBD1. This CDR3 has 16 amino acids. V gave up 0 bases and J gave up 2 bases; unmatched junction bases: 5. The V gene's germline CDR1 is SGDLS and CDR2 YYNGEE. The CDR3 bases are TGTGCCAGCAGCGTAGTGGGGGACAGAGCTGGAAACACCATATATTTT. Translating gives CASSVVGDRAGNTIYF.

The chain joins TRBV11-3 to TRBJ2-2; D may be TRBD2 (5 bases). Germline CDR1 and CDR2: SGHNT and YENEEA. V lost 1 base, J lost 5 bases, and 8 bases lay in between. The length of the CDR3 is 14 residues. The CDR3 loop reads CASSLVSGTGELFF. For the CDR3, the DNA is TGTGCCAGCAGCTTAGTTTCGGGGACCGGGGAGCTGTTTTTT.

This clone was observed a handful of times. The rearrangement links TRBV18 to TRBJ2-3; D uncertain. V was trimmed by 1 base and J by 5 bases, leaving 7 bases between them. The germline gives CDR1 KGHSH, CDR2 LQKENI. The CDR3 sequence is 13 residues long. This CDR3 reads CASSPRRGDTQYF. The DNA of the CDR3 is TGTGCCAGCTCACCACGACGAGGAGATACGCAGTATTTT.

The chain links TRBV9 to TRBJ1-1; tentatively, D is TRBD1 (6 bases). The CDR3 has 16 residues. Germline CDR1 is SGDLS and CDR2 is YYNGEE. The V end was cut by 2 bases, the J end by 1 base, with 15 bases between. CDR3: CASSVDDRRTNTEAFF. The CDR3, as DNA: TGTGCCAGCAGCGTGGATGACAGGCGAACGAACACTGAAGCTTTCTTT.

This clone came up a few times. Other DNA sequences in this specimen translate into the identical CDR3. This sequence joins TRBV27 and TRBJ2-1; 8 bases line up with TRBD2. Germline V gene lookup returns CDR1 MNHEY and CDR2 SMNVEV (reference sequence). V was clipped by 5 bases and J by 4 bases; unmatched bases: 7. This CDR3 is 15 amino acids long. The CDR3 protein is CASSPRLAGYNEQFF. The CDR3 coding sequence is TGTGCCAGCAGTCCCCGGTTAGCGGGGTACAATGAGCAGTTCTTC.

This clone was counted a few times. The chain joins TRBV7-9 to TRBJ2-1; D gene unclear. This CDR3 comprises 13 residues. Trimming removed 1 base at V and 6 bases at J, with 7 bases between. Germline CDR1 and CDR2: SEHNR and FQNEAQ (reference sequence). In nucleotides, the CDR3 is TGTGCCAGCAGCTTAGGGCCCAGCAATGAGCAGTTCTTC. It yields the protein CASSLGPSNEQFF.